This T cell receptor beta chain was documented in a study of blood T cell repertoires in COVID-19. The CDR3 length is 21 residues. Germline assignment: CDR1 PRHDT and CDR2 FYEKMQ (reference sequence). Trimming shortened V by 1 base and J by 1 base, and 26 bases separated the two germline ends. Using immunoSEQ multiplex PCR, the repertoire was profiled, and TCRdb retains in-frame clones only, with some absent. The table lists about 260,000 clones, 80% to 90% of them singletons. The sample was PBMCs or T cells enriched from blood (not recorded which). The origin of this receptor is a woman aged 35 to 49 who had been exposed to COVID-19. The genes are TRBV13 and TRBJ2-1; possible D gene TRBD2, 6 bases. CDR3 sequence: CASSLAFLGLAGGVSYNEQFF. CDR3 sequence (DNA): TGTGCCAGCAGCTTAGCTTTCTTGGGGCTAGCCGGAGGGGTATCCTACAATGAGCAGTTCTTC.